This passage covers 15 T cell receptor beta chains from one sample sequenced in a study of T-cell reconstitution after alpha-beta-depleted transplantation in children. A library of TCRbeta sequences, prepared with unique molecular identifiers, was generated. A single record per CDR3 protein comes from TCRdb applying MiXCR to the PCR reads. Of 200,000 to 250,000 distinct CDR3 sequences listed, roughly a tenth are singletons. The input for sequencing was PBMCs from the stem cell graft donor, taken from the stem cell graft. The receptors come from a human donor who donated a stem cell graft to a child with acute lymphoblastic leukemia.

V gene TRBV3-1 combines with J gene TRBJ2-1, with 12 bases lining up with TRBD1. There are 17 residues in the CDR3. Germline V gives CDR1 LGHDT, CDR2 YNNKEL (reference sequence). Trimming cost V 2 bases and J 9 bases; bases outside gene matches: 11. CDR3 nucleotide sequence: TGTGCCAGCAGCCAAACCGGAGGGACAGGGGGCATTAGTGAGCAGTTCTTC. Its protein is CASSQTGGTGGISEQFF.

This clonotype has a handful of counts. The chain has TRBV3-1 and TRBJ2-1, with D perhaps being TRBD1 or TRBD2 (5 bases each). The CDR3 sequence is 14 residues long. Between the trimmed V and J ends, which lost 6 bases and 7 bases, there was a span of 16 bases. Germline loops: CDR1 LGHDT, CDR2 YNNKEL (reference sequence). CDR3 region: CASSSSDWGNEQFF. CDR3 bases: TGTGCCAGCAGTTCAAGCGACTGGGGGAATGAGCAGTTCTTC.

This chain connects TRBV2 to TRBJ1-6; D gene unclear. The CDR3 is 15 amino acids. The V end lost 4 bases, the J end lost 10 bases, and 17 bases lay between the germline ends. The germline V gene has CDR1 SNHLY and CDR2 FYNNEI. The CDR3 sequence is CASSVEAVRQSPLHF. The CDR3 nucleotides are TGTGCCAGCAGTGTAGAGGCAGTACGGCAGTCACCCCTCCACTTT.

V and J are TRBV27 and TRBJ1-2, with D unclear. This CDR3 region has 11 residues. The germline V gene has CDR1 MNHEY and CDR2 SMNVEV (reference sequence). Trimming cost V 7 bases and J 0 bases, with 3 bases left between them. The CDR3 coding sequence is TGTGCCAGCACCCCTAACTATGGCTACACCTTC. Its translation: CASTPNYGYTF.

This chain links TRBV21-1 with TRBJ1-6. TRBV21-1 is described as a pseudogene. The CDR3 is 14 residues long. The CDR3 bases are TGTGCCAGCAGCCTCCGGACGGGTTCGTCACCCCTCCACTTT. Protein sequence: CASSLRTGSSPLHF.

This clonotype was recorded many times. The V gene is TRBV20-1, the J gene TRBJ1-1; maybe TRBD1 (6 bases). Germline V CDR1 and CDR2: DFQATT, SNEGSKA (reference sequence). The germline V and J ends were trimmed by 3 bases and 1 base, with 6 bases remaining between them. CDR3 length: 12 residues. The CDR3, as DNA: TGCAGTGCTAGGACAGGGAACACTGAAGCTTTCTTT. It translates to CSARTGNTEAFF.

In this sample, this clonotype turned up many times. This chain connects TRBV4-3 to TRBJ2-1; 13 nucleotides line up with TRBD2. V trimming: 0 bases; J trimming: 8 bases; junction bases outside the gene matches: 16. Germline V lookup: CDR1 LGHNA, CDR2 YSLEER. The CDR3 is 20 amino acids. CDR3 loop: CASSQDLRGGTSGVRDEQFF. In DNA form, the CDR3 reads TGCGCCAGCAGCCAAGATTTACGGGGCGGGACTAGCGGGGTCAGGGATGAGCAGTTCTTC.

The chain joins TRBV5-1 to TRBJ2-2, with D possibly matching TRBD1 (5 bases). CDR1 SGHRS and CDR2 YFSETQ come from the germline V gene. This CDR3 contains 16 residues. V was cut by 7 bases and J by 0 bases, with 16 bases left in between. CDR3: CASSRDTRANTGELFF. The CDR3 DNA is TGCGCCAGCTCCCGCGATACCAGGGCGAACACCGGGGAGCTGTTTTTT.

CDR3 amino acids: CASSLGGAAAVGYTF. The CDR3 DNA reads as TGTGCCAGCAGCTTAGGGGGGGCTGCGGCTGTTGGCTACACCTTC. The chain employs TRBV7-2 and TRBJ1-2, with D tentatively TRBD1 (6 bases). The CDR3 consists of 15 residues. The germline CDR1 and CDR2 sequences are SGHTA and FQGNSA. V was clipped by 1 base and J by 7 bases, with 16 bases between them.

The table lists this clonotype with many counts. The chain joins TRBV20-1 to TRBJ2-4; TRBD2 might be the D (7 bases). Trimming stripped 3 bases from V and 2 bases from J, with 20 bases between. Germline CDR1 is DFQATT and CDR2 is SNEGSKA (reference sequence). The CDR3 has 17 residues. CDR3 sequence: CSASEILGGLPKNIQYF. CDR3 nucleotides: TGCAGTGCTAGTGAGATTTTGGGGGGGCTTCCCAAAAACATTCAGTACTTC.

This clonotype was seen a few times. The rearrangement links TRBV9 to TRBJ2-1; TRBD2 aligns across 11 bases. Germline CDR1 SGDLS, CDR2 YYNGEE. CDR3 length equals 15 residues. V was clipped by 0 bases and J by 12 bases; unmatched bases: 8. The CDR3 bases are TGTGCCAGCAGCGTAGGTGATAGCGGGGGGGCGGTGCAGTTCTTC. Encoded protein: CASSVGDSGGAVQFF.

This clonotype was detected many times. The rearrangement uses TRBV25-1 and TRBJ2-7, with 9 positions matching TRBD1. CDR3 length: 14 residues. V shed 6 bases and J 2 bases; nucleotides not matched to a gene: 5. From germline, CDR1 is MGHDK and CDR2 SYGVNS. This CDR3 is CASSAGTGTYEQYF. The CDR3 coding sequence is TGTGCCAGCAGCGCCGGGACAGGGACCTACGAGCAGTACTTC.

This clonotype has at least ten counts. The CDR3 region has the DNA TGTGCCAGCAGTTTATTGGGACAGGGGAGCTATGGCTACACCTTC. The encoded protein is CASSLLGQGSYGYTF. This rearrangement joins TRBV27 to TRBJ1-2; 10 bases agree with TRBD1. The CDR3 covers 15 residues. Germline CDR1 MNHEY, CDR2 SMNVEV (reference sequence). With V trimmed by 1 base and J by 4 bases, 3 bases remained unmatched.

The chain combines TRBV10-3 with TRBJ2-2; D unresolved. This CDR3 is 16 amino acids long. Deletions cut 3 bases from V and 0 bases from J, with 11 bases between. Germline V gives CDR1 ENHRY, CDR2 SYGVKD. CDR3 nucleotide sequence: TGTGCCATCAGTGACCCGACCCGCGCGAACACCGGGGAGCTGTTTTTT. Translating it yields CAISDPTRANTGELFF.

This sequence joins TRBV12-3 or TRBV12-4 and TRBJ1-1; D ambiguous. V was trimmed by 1 base and J by 13 bases, leaving 16 bases between them. CDR3 length: 13 residues. CDR3 DNA sequence: TGTGCCAGCAGTTTAGTCTCCGCAAGCGAGGATTTCTTT. It translates to CASSLVSASEDFF.